This T cell receptor beta chain stems from a study of identical twins. Germline V gene sequence: CDR1 MDHEN, CDR2 SYDVKM. The CDR3 extends over 15 amino acids. Trimming at V came to 3 bases and at J to 10 bases, leaving 9 bases not matched to a gene. This clonotype was seen repeatedly, ten times or more. TCRdb passed the 5' RACE reads through MiXCR, listing each CDR3 protein once. This sample has approximately 700,000 distinct CDR3 sequences; approximately 6.1% occur once, and the top ten carry under 2%. J is TRBJ2-1 and V is TRBV28, with 10 nucleotides matching TRBD2. Sequences were obtained from naive T cells sorted from blood. The clonotype was recovered from a man aged 18 to 30 in good health. CDR3 in DNA: TGTGCCAGCAGTTTGTCGCTAGCGGGAGCACAAGAGCAGTTCTTC. Encoded protein: CASSLSLAGAQEQFF.